This passage covers 12 T cell receptor beta chains from one sample sequenced in a study of T cell responses to AZD1222 COVID-19 vaccine. Sequenced by immunoSEQ multiplex PCR; TCRdb stores in-frame clones only, minus some. Seen here are under 85,000 clones, approximately 90% observed once, and the top ten hold 3% to 3.5%. The specimen was peripheral blood, collected 28 days after the second AZD1222 dose. All receptors derive from an adult who received the AZD1222 COVID-19 vaccine.

V usage is TRBV5-1 and J usage is TRBJ2-7, with TRBD1 matching over 8 bases. The CDR3 is 15 residues long. Germline V gene lookup returns CDR1 SGHRS and CDR2 YFSETQ. V trimming: 2 bases; J trimming: 0 bases; junction bases outside the gene matches: 4. The CDR3 spells CASSFGQGSSYEQYF. The DNA for the CDR3 is TGCGCCAGCAGCTTTGGACAGGGCAGCTCCTACGAGCAGTACTTC.

The rearrangement joins TRBV5-4 to TRBJ2-7, with D possibly being TRBD1 (5 bases). The germline CDR1 and CDR2 sequences are SGHNT and YYREEE (reference sequence). Trimming stripped 0 bases from V and 6 bases from J, with 7 bases between. The CDR3 is made up of 12 amino acids. DNA of the CDR3: TGTGCCAGCAGCTTGGGGGGCGGCGAGCAGTACTTC. The encoded protein is CASSLGGGEQYF.

In nucleotides, the CDR3 is TGTGCCACCAGTGATTTAGGGTACAATGAGCAGTTCTTC. Translated, it gives CATSDLGYNEQFF. This rearrangement joins TRBV24-1 to TRBJ2-1; no clear D gene. The V and J ends lost 1 base and 4 bases respectively, with 4 bases between them. The CDR3 has 13 amino acids. Germline assignment: CDR1 KGHDR and CDR2 SFDVKD.

The chain joins TRBV6-5 to TRBJ1-2, with a tentative D call TRBD1 (5 bases). V was clipped by 10 bases and J by 8 bases, with 17 bases between them. There are 12 residues in the CDR3. Germline CDR1 MNHEY, CDR2 SVGAGI. CDR3: CATNQGRKGYTF. DNA for the CDR3: TGTGCCACCAACCAGGGAAGGAAGGGCTACACCTTC.

This clone was observed once. The rearrangement joins TRBV6-1 to TRBJ2-3; 12 bases align to TRBD2. Germline loops: CDR1 MNHNS, CDR2 SASEGT. V trimming: 4 bases; J trimming: 2 bases; junction bases outside the gene matches: 7. The CDR3 runs 17 residues. CDR3 DNA: TGTGCCAGCAGTGGACTAGCGGGGGCCGGCTACACAGATACGCAGTATTTT. Protein product: CASSGLAGAGYTDTQYF.

The CDR3 DNA sequence: TGTGCCAGCTCATACGGAAGTCCCGACCAAGAGACCCAGTACTTC. Its protein product is CASSYGSPDQETQYF. The chain combines TRBV18 with TRBJ2-5; D unresolved. Looked up from germline, CDR1 is KGHSH and CDR2 is LQKENI. The germline V and J ends were trimmed by 5 bases and 0 bases, with 13 bases remaining between them. The CDR3 has 15 amino acids.

This rearrangement joins TRBV4-1 to TRBJ2-1; 10 bases fit TRBD2. This CDR3 spans 16 amino acids. Germline loops: CDR1 MGHRA, CDR2 YSYEKL. The V gene end was trimmed by 1 base and the J gene end by 6 bases; junction bases not matched to a gene: 6. The CDR3 is CASSQVTSGTLNEQFF. CDR3 DNA: TGCGCCAGCAGCCAAGTTACTAGCGGGACTCTCAATGAGCAGTTCTTC.

The CDR3 here is CSASHISGGFAYEQYF. CDR3 coding DNA: TGCAGTGCTAGTCACATCTCCGGGGGTTTCGCCTACGAGCAGTACTTC. J is TRBJ2-7 and V is TRBV20-1; possible D gene TRBD2, 6 bases. V was trimmed by 3 bases and J by 2 bases, leaving 20 bases between them. The CDR3 is 16 residues long. Per germline, CDR1 DFQATT and CDR2 SNEGSKA (reference sequence).

The chain links TRBV7-9 to TRBJ1-2; D call uncertain. V dropped 7 bases and J dropped 0 bases, with 18 bases sitting between them. Germline assignment: CDR1 SEHNR and CDR2 FQNEAQ (reference sequence). The CDR3 length is 16 residues. CDR3 residues: CASNHLGLGANYGYTF. The DNA of the CDR3 is TGTGCCAGCAACCACTTAGGGTTGGGAGCTAACTATGGCTACACCTTC.

The J gene is TRBJ2-7, the V gene TRBV28; 8 nucleotides match TRBD1. The CDR3 is 14 amino acids. V gave up 10 bases and J gave up 2 bases; unmatched junction bases: 10. CDR1 and CDR2 from the germline V gene are MDHEN and SYDVKM. The DNA of the CDR3 is TGTGCCATACGCGAGTCGGGACAGGCCTACGAGCAGTACTTC. Translation: CAIRESGQAYEQYF.

This chain uses TRBV4-2 with TRBJ1-3, with D maybe TRBD1 (5 bases). The CDR3 spans 15 residues. V was trimmed by 3 bases and J by 2 bases, leaving 11 bases between them. Germline V gene sequence: CDR1 LGHNA, CDR2 YNFKEQ. In nucleotides, the CDR3 is TGTGCCAGCAGCCAGAACGGACAAGCTGGAAACACCATATATTTT. It is translated as CASSQNGQAGNTIYF.

The V call is TRBV7-9, the J call TRBJ1-1, with 10 positions matching TRBD1. J was trimmed by 12 bases and V by 5 bases; bases with no gene match: 6. CDR1 SEHNR and CDR2 FQNEAQ come from the germline V gene (reference sequence). This CDR3 contains 12 residues. The chain's CDR3 is CASSPGQGRTFF. The CDR3 region has the DNA TGTGCCAGCAGCCCGGGACAGGGGAGGACTTTCTTT.